This T cell receptor beta chain derives from a study of glioma-infiltrating T cells. Findings of the study overall: Very few CDR3 sequences were shared between tissue and blood.

TCR alpha and beta CDR3 regions were amplified from RNA using iRepertoire nested multiplex PCR. TCRdb reprocessed the multiplex PCR reads via MiXCR and lists one record per CDR3 protein. The sample consists of 100,000 to 150,000 distinct CDR3 sequences, roughly 23% of them appearing once. On this clonotype: Its antigen is as yet unknown.

Per germline, CDR1 LGHDT and CDR2 YNNKEL (reference sequence). Losses at the gene ends were 5 bases for V and 0 bases for J; bases not matched to a gene: 7. CDR3 size: 16 residues. This sequence was found in a human donor with low-grade glioma or glioblastoma, undergoing nonglioma brain surgery, or in good health (not recorded which). Sample: glioma tissue, nonneoplastic brain tissue, or PBMCs (not recorded which). The chain couples TRBV3-1 to TRBJ2-3; TRBD2 aligns across 8 bases. CDR3 in amino acids: CASSERASGSTDTQYF. The CDR3 region has the DNA TGTGCCAGCAGCGAAAGAGCTAGCGGGAGCACAGATACGCAGTATTTT.